The clone carrying this T cell receptor beta chain was seen many times. The antigen remains unidentified. The data were obtained in a study of molecular identifiers for immune sequencing clone quantification. Across the whole study: Replicates partitioned RNA from around 18,000 or 91,000 naive CD8 cells into five parts, sequencing four. Findings of the study overall: Should identical TCR molecules share a barcode, the sizes of highly expanded clones could be underestimated.

CDR3 size: 15 residues. Germline-derived CDR1 and CDR2 are MNHEY and SMNVEV (reference sequence). V gave up 7 bases and J gave up 4 bases, with 16 bases separating them. A CD8+CD4-CCR7+CD45RA+ phenotype served as the sorting definition for naive CD8 T cells. TCRdb used MiXCR to reprocess the PCR reads, holding one entry per CDR3 protein. The sample lists 250,000 to 350,000 distinct CDR3 sequences, about a fifth occurring once. The TCR was taken from a human donor in good health. Some libraries in this study had Jurkat cell RNA spiked in. What was sequenced was naive CD8+ T cells from blood, with Jurkat cell RNA spiked in. Subset defined: FACS-sorted CD8+CD4-CCR7+CD45RA+ naive T cells. The V call is TRBV27, the J call TRBJ1-4; D is perhaps TRBD1 (6 bases). The CDR3 is CASTTSRGLNEKLFF. CDR3 sequence (DNA): TGTGCCAGCACGACAAGCAGGGGACTTAATGAAAAACTGTTTTTT.